What follows is one T cell receptor (beta chain) and its context. Treatment defined: randomized to nivolumab then ipilimumab (arm A) or the reverse (arm B). No patient had prior DNA-damaging chemotherapy. Sorted cells were live CD3+CD8+, lacking CD19 and CD56, from PBMCs. This CDR3 spans 13 amino acids. J gave up 7 bases and V 3 bases, and 6 bases lay outside the gene matches. The germline CDR1 and CDR2 sequences are SQVTM and ANQGSEA. Sequencing used immunoSEQ multiplex PCR; TCRdb keeps in-frame clones, though not all of them. The data hold around 18,000 clones, with 60% to 80% observed a single time. This sample was taken from a study of sequential checkpoint blockade in melanoma. Whole-study context: First-line arms were nivolumab then ipilimumab, or the reverse, randomized 1:1. Each arm's sequence ended with maintenance nivolumab.

The source is a human donor with melanoma. The chain has TRBV29-1 and TRBJ2-1; 7 bases align to TRBD2. The material was CD8+ T cells sorted from blood (inferred from file names), obtained from a patient given nivolumab and ipilimumab in sequence. CDR3 loop: CSVEGGTINEQFF. The CDR3, as DNA: TGCAGCGTTGAGGGCGGGACTATAAATGAGCAGTTCTTC.